These 20 T cell receptor beta chains share one sample of origin, sequenced in a study of blood T cell repertoires in COVID-19. Clones were read by immunoSEQ multiplex PCR, and TCRdb kept only the in-frame ones, dropping some. The sample yields 45,000 to 60,000 clones, about 88% seen once. The source material was peripheral blood. The receptors derive from a human donor with active COVID-19. The donor label of this sample is uncertain.

The J gene is TRBJ2-7, the V gene TRBV19; a weak D match, TRBD2 (5 bases). Per the germline V gene, CDR1 is LNHDA and CDR2 is SQIVND (reference sequence). The CDR3 loop spans 15 amino acids. V was clipped by 1 base and J by 1 base, with 11 bases between them. DNA for the CDR3: TGTGCCAGTAGTATAGCCGGGATAGGGTCCTACGAGCAGTACTTC. Translated, it gives CASSIAGIGSYEQYF.

The gene calls are TRBV6-2 or TRBV6-3 and TRBJ2-7, with a weak D call TRBD1 (6 bases). V lost 5 bases to trimming and J lost 4 bases, with 12 bases between them. Looked up from germline, CDR1 is MNHEY and CDR2 is SVGEGT. This CDR3 contains 13 residues. For the CDR3, the DNA is TGTGCCAGCAGTCAGGGGCTAAATTACGAGCAGTACTTC. It is translated as CASSQGLNYEQYF.

Here the CDR3 DNA reads TGTGCCAGCAGCCTTTCGGCAGGGGACGTCTACGAGCAGTACTTC. Translated, it gives CASSLSAGDVYEQYF. This chain connects TRBV7-3 to TRBJ2-7; possible D gene TRBD1, 6 bases. The germline V and J ends were trimmed by 5 bases and 3 bases, with 17 bases remaining between them. This CDR3 comprises 15 residues. CDR1 is SGHTA and CDR2 is FQGTGA in the germline V gene.

The chain combines TRBV7-6 with TRBJ2-7; 11 bases fit TRBD2. Trimming at V came to 1 base and at J to 2 bases, leaving 7 bases not matched to a gene. Per the germline V gene, CDR1 is SGHVS and CDR2 is FNYEAQ. This CDR3 has 17 residues. DNA of the CDR3: TGTGCCAGCAGCTTAGGGGTCGGTAGCGGGGGGGCCTACGAGCAGTACTTC. It encodes CASSLGVGSGGAYEQYF.

This clone has a handful of counts. V and J are TRBV25-1 and TRBJ1-1; 10 nucleotides agree with TRBD1. The junction had 5 bases not matched to a gene; V was cut back by 4 bases and J by 3 bases. From germline, CDR1 is MGHDK and CDR2 SYGVNS. There are 15 residues in the CDR3. CDR3 loop: CASSVPGTGDTEAFF. For the CDR3, the DNA is TGTGCCAGCAGTGTCCCCGGGACAGGGGACACTGAAGCTTTCTTT.

The sample holds one count of this clone. The chain is built from TRBV12-5 and TRBJ1-2, with D uncertain. V was cut by 6 bases and J by 3 bases, with 8 bases left in between. CDR3 length: 12 amino acids. CDR1 LGHNT and CDR2 FRNRAP come from the germline V gene. The CDR3 loop is CASGPQDYGYTF. The CDR3 DNA sequence: TGTGCTAGTGGACCCCAGGACTATGGCTACACCTTC.

The chain employs TRBV6-2 or TRBV6-3 and TRBJ1-6, with 8 bases identical to TRBD1. V lost 1 base and J lost 2; bases outside the gene matches: 10. Looked up from germline, CDR1 is MNHEY and CDR2 is SVGEGT. CDR3 size: 19 residues. The CDR3 is CASSYFPRDRSAYNSPLHF. The CDR3 nucleotides are TGTGCCAGCAGTTACTTCCCCCGGGACAGGAGCGCCTATAATTCACCCCTCCACTTT.

This sequence joins TRBV19 and TRBJ1-1; D ambiguous. V lost 11 bases and J lost 1, with 14 bases in between. This CDR3 has 13 residues. Per the germline V gene, CDR1 is LNHDA and CDR2 is SQIVND (reference sequence). CDR3 nucleotide sequence: TGTGCCTCAATGAGGAGGTCGAACACTGAAGCTTTCTTT. This translates into CASMRRSNTEAFF.

The rearrangement joins TRBV7-2 to TRBJ2-1; no reliable D call. V was shortened by 2 bases and J by 9 bases, with 11 bases between the two germline ends. CDR1 and CDR2 (germline): SGHTA, FQGNSA. The CDR3 covers 13 residues. The CDR3 is CASSLSRHGEQFF. The CDR3 DNA reads TGTGCCAGCAGCTTATCCCGACACGGTGAGCAGTTCTTC. Complete variable domain (other parts from reference TRBV7-2 and TRBJ2-1): GAGVSQSPSNKVTEKGKDVELRCDPISGHTALYWYRQSLGQGLEFLIYFQGNSAPDKSGLPSDRFSAERTGGSVSTLTIQRTQQEDSAVYLCASSLSRHGEQFFGPGTRLTVL.

This rearrangement joins TRBV5-1 to TRBJ2-2; 12 bases align to TRBD1. The CDR3 has 16 amino acids. Per germline, CDR1 SGHRS and CDR2 YFSETQ. J gave up 7 bases and V 4 bases, and 8 bases lay outside the gene matches. The CDR3 loop reads CASSPRGQGAIGELFF. The DNA for the CDR3 is TGCGCCAGCAGCCCTCGGGGACAGGGGGCTATCGGGGAGCTGTTTTTT.

V and J are TRBV5-4 and TRBJ2-7; TRBD1 aligns across 7 bases. This CDR3 region has 13 residues. From germline, CDR1 is SGHNT and CDR2 YYREEE (reference sequence). J lost 5 bases, V lost 4 bases, and 6 bases had no gene match. The CDR3 region has the DNA TGTGCCAGCAGCCTGACAGGGATCGACGAGCAGTACTTC. This encodes CASSLTGIDEQYF.

The rearrangement joins TRBV30 to TRBJ2-7, with D unclear. Germline CDR1 is GTSNPN and CDR2 is SVGIG (reference sequence). V was clipped by 1 base and J by 6 bases, with 7 bases between them. The CDR3 is 11 residues long. CDR3 in amino acids: CAWSGGSEQYF. The CDR3 nucleotides read TGTGCCTGGAGTGGAGGTAGCGAGCAGTACTTC.

This sequence joins TRBV14 and TRBJ2-1; TRBD2 matches 12 bases. Germline V gene sequence: CDR1 SGHDN, CDR2 FVKESK. This CDR3 has 16 amino acids. With V trimmed by 4 bases and J by 12 bases, 13 bases remained unmatched. The CDR3 coding sequence is TGTGCCAGCAGCCGACCTGGGACTAGCGGGTCAGGATGGCAGTTCTTC. Its translation: CASSRPGTSGSGWQFF.

This clone has at least ten counts. This chain joins TRBV4-3 and TRBJ2-7, with D possibly matching TRBD2 (5 bases). This CDR3 has 15 amino acids. CDR1 and CDR2 from the germline V gene are LGHNA and YSLEER. Trimming shortened V by 0 bases and J by 2 bases, and 11 bases separated the two germline ends. CDR3 sequence (DNA): TGCGCCAGCAGCCAAGATTCGGGGAAAGCCTACGAGCAGTACTTC. Its translation: CASSQDSGKAYEQYF.

The chain links TRBV7-9 to TRBJ2-7; possible D gene TRBD1, 6 bases. V shed 7 bases and J shed 3 bases, with 19 bases lying between them. Per the germline V gene, CDR1 is SEHNR and CDR2 is FQNEAQ (reference sequence). The CDR3 has 15 residues. The CDR3 DNA sequence: TGTGCCAGCACTCGTTCGCTGGGGGCGGACTACGAGCAGTACTTC. Translating it yields CASTRSLGADYEQYF.

The chain joins TRBV19 to TRBJ1-6; 8 bases match TRBD1. V lost 8 bases, J lost 7 bases, and 4 bases stayed unmatched. Germline CDR1 reads LNHDA; CDR2 reads SQIVND (reference sequence). The CDR3 runs to 13 residues. CDR3 sequence (DNA): TGTGCCAGTTCGGACAGGGCCAATTCACCCCTCCACTTT. Amino acid sequence: CASSDRANSPLHF.

This chain uses TRBV27 with TRBJ1-2; 8 bases line up with TRBD1. CDR1 is MNHEY, CDR2 SMNVEV, per germline (reference sequence). Trimming at V came to 5 bases and at J to 2 bases, leaving 13 bases not matched to a gene. This CDR3 has 17 residues. CDR3 protein: CASSLNNRQGLNYGYTF. CDR3 DNA: TGTGCCAGCAGTCTCAACAACCGACAGGGGTTAAACTATGGCTACACCTTC.

This sequence joins TRBV6-6 and TRBJ1-6; D not certain. Germline V gives CDR1 MNHNY, CDR2 SVGAGI (reference sequence). The CDR3 sequence is 14 residues long. V lost 11 bases, J lost 6 bases, and 17 bases lay in between. CDR3 residues: CALKGGQLNSPLHF. CDR3 nucleotide sequence: TGTGCCCTAAAGGGAGGCCAGCTTAATTCACCCCTCCACTTT.

V usage is TRBV28 and J usage is TRBJ2-1; D is perhaps TRBD2 (6 bases). The V end was cut by 4 bases, the J end by 10 bases, with 17 bases between. Germline V lookup: CDR1 MDHEN, CDR2 SYDVKM. The CDR3 spans 14 residues. The CDR3 loop is CASSSRDSYSEQFF. The CDR3 DNA follows: TGTGCCAGCAGTTCTCGGGACTCCTATTCAGAGCAGTTCTTC.

The chain uses TRBV7-8 and TRBJ2-5, with no clear D. V lost 5 bases, J lost 5 bases, and 6 bases lay in between. The CDR3 covers 11 residues. Germline assignment: CDR1 SGHVS and CDR2 FQNEAQ. The CDR3 reads CASSPRETQYF. For the CDR3, the DNA is TGTGCCAGCAGCCCTAGGGAGACCCAGTACTTC. The full variable domain, its missing parts supplied by reference TRBV7-8 and TRBJ2-5, is GAGVSQSPRYKVAKRGQDVALRCDPISGHVSLFWYQQALGQGPEFLTYFQNEAQLDKSGLPSDRFFAERPEGSVSTLKIQRTQQEDSAVYLCASSPRETQYFGPGTRLLVL.